A single sample is the source of the 2 T cell receptor beta chains below, sequenced in a study of T cell responses to AZD1222 COVID-19 vaccine. Using immunoSEQ multiplex PCR, the repertoire was profiled, and TCRdb retains in-frame clones only, with some absent. The sample includes 80,000 to 100,000 clones, approximately 92% of them seen just once. The sample consisted of peripheral blood, taken 28 days after the second AZD1222 dose. The receptors originated from an adult who received the AZD1222 COVID-19 vaccine.

The V and J genes are TRBV12-3 or TRBV12-4 and TRBJ1-5, with 7 bases identical to TRBD1. V dropped 5 bases and J dropped 7; count of bases not matched to a gene: 5. The CDR3 is made up of 13 amino acids. This chain's CDR3 is CASSQTGRQPQHF. The DNA of the CDR3 is TGTGCCAGCAGTCAGACAGGGAGGCAGCCCCAGCATTTT.

CDR3 sequence: CASSSLAGGWNEQFF. DNA of the CDR3: TGTGCCAGCAGCTCGCTAGCGGGGGGCTGGAATGAGCAGTTCTTC. The V call is TRBV7-9, the J call TRBJ2-1, with 11 positions matching TRBD2. With 4 bases clipped from V and 7 bases from J, the junction kept 6 bases outside the gene matches. The CDR3 sequence is 15 residues long. Germline values: CDR1 SEHNR, CDR2 FQNEAQ (reference sequence). The full variable domain, completed using reference TRBV7-9 and TRBJ2-1, is DTGVSQNPRHKITKRGQNVTFRCDPISEHNRLYWYRQTLGQGPEFLTYFQNEAQLEKSRLLSDRFSAERPKGSFSTLEIQRTEQGDSAMYLCASSSLAGGWNEQFFGPGTRLTVL.